One and the same sample provided the 13 T cell receptor beta chains below, sequenced in a study of blood T cell repertoires in COVID-19 (dated by TCRdb to about 2020). Receptors were amplified or captured by the immunoSEQ multiplex PCR assay. The table was pulled from immuneACCESS by TCRdb, which kept in-frame rearrangements only. Such tables lose some clones; where checked, under half of the loss comes from unresolved V genes, and the rest has no known cause. This sample comprises approximately 49,000 clones, around 90% of them detected only once. The top ten constitute 3% to 3.5% of the sample. The sequenced material came from peripheral blood. These receptors originate from a man aged 50 or older with active COVID-19.

V and J are TRBV13 and TRBJ1-2; 8 bases align to TRBD1. V was pared by 0 bases and J by 6 bases, with 6 bases of the junction left unmatched. Per germline, CDR1 PRHDT and CDR2 FYEKMQ (reference sequence). The CDR3 length is 15 residues. The CDR3: CASSLGDRDLNGYTF. The CDR3 DNA follows: TGTGCCAGCAGCTTAGGGGACAGGGATCTAAATGGCTACACCTTC.

The chain combines TRBV6-4 with TRBJ2-3; maybe TRBD2 (5 bases). The CDR3 has 14 amino acids. Germline CDR1 and CDR2: MRHNA and SNTAGT. The V gene lost 3 bases and the J gene lost 0 bases, with 7 bases spanning the gap. As DNA, the CDR3 is TGTGCCAGCAGTGAAGAGGGAAGCACAGATACGCAGTATTTT. This sequence encodes CASSEEGSTDTQYF.

This chain links TRBV5-1 with TRBJ1-1, with 8 bases lining up with TRBD1. The CDR3 is 15 amino acids. The germline V gene has CDR1 SGHRS and CDR2 YFSETQ. V lost 1 base to trimming and J lost 1 base; unmatched junction nucleotides: 3. The CDR3 sequence: CASSLPGTGNTEAFF. CDR3 DNA sequence: TGCGCCAGCAGCTTGCCCGGGACAGGGAACACTGAAGCTTTCTTT. The full variable domain, rest sourced from reference TRBV5-1 and TRBJ1-1, is KAGVTQTPRYLIKTRGQQVTLSCSPISGHRSVSWYQQTPGQGLQFLFEYFSETQRNKGNFPGRFSGRQFSNSRSEMNVSTLELGDSALYLCASSLPGTGNTEAFFGQGTRLTVV.

This clone was recorded only once. The CDR3 sequence is CASRPGQGMVGDTEAFF. As DNA, the CDR3 is TGTGCCAGCAGGCCTGGACAGGGGATGGTTGGGGACACTGAAGCTTTCTTT. The chain is built from TRBV9 and TRBJ1-1; TRBD1 matches at 9 bases. V gave up 5 bases and J gave up 3 bases; unmatched junction bases: 14. The CDR3 extends over 17 amino acids. CDR1 is SGDLS and CDR2 is YYNGEE in the germline V gene.

The chain carries TRBV6-1 and TRBJ2-7; D gene unclear. Trimming stripped 2 bases from V and 4 bases from J, with 6 bases between. Germline V gene lookup returns CDR1 MNHNS and CDR2 SASEGT. The CDR3 is made up of 12 amino acids. The CDR3 sequence: CASSERSYEQYV. CDR3 nucleotide sequence: TGTGCCAGCAGTGAAAGGAGTTACGAGCAGTACGTC.

The chain recombines TRBV4-2 with TRBJ2-3; maybe TRBD2 (7 bases). CDR3 size: 15 residues. V lost 2 bases to trimming and J lost 2 bases, with 11 bases between them. Germline lookup yields CDR1 LGHNA and CDR2 YNFKEQ. Here the CDR3 reads CASSQTGGLTDTQYF. CDR3 nucleotides: TGTGCCAGCAGCCAAACCGGGGGGCTCACAGATACGCAGTATTTT.

This clone was observed a single time. The V call is TRBV5-4, the J call TRBJ1-1, with TRBD1 as a possible D gene (6 bases). CDR1 and CDR2 (germline): SGHNT, YYREEE (reference sequence). The CDR3 covers 14 residues. Trimming took off 3 bases at V and 1 base at J, with 10 bases between the two ends. The CDR3 DNA follows: TGTGCCAGCAGCTCTACAGGGTGGAACACTGAAGCTTTCTTT. This gives the protein CASSSTGWNTEAFF.

The rearrangement links TRBV19 to TRBJ1-1; tentative D call: TRBD1 (5 bases). Germline V gene lookup returns CDR1 LNHDA and CDR2 SQIVND (reference sequence). This CDR3 is 16 amino acids long. V lost 0 bases and J 4 bases, leaving 15 bases between the germline ends. In nucleotides, the CDR3 is TGTGCCAGTAGTATAGATCGGGCAGGGAGGACCACTGAAGCTTTCTTT. Its protein is CASSIDRAGRTTEAFF.

The rearrangement joins TRBV5-4 to TRBJ2-7; D remains ambiguous. The V and J ends lost 0 bases and 2 bases respectively, with 6 bases between them. The length of the CDR3 is 13 residues. Germline CDR1 and CDR2: SGHNT and YYREEE (reference sequence). The chain's CDR3 is CASSLALAYEQYF. In DNA, the CDR3 is TGTGCCAGCAGCTTGGCCCTTGCCTACGAGCAGTACTTC.

The chain links TRBV3-1 (or the pseudogene TRBV3-2) to TRBJ2-1; weak D call: TRBD2 (5 bases). Germline V gene lookup returns CDR1 LGHDT and CDR2 YNNKEL (reference sequence). The CDR3 is made up of 13 amino acids. V was cut by 4 bases and J by 7 bases, with 11 bases left in between. CDR3 residues: CASSRRTGNEQFF. The CDR3 DNA sequence: TGTGCCAGCAGCCGGAGGACGGGAAATGAGCAGTTCTTC.

The CDR3 bases are TGTGCCAGTAGCAATACCCACGGCGGGACCGCAGGTGGCTACACCTTC. Translated: CASSNTHGGTAGGYTF. This rearrangement joins TRBV19 to TRBJ1-2, with D perhaps TRBD1 (5 bases). The V end lost 6 bases, the J end lost 7 bases, and 24 bases lay between the germline ends. The CDR3 runs to 16 residues. CDR1 is LNHDA, CDR2 SQIVND, per germline (reference sequence).

The chain combines TRBV2 with TRBJ2-7; D not resolved. The length of the CDR3 is 14 residues. Germline V CDR1 and CDR2: SNHLY, FYNNEI. V lost 1 base and J 7 bases, leaving 14 bases between the germline ends. CDR3 region: CASSEGQVPSEQYV. The CDR3 nucleotides are TGTGCCAGCAGTGAAGGGCAGGTCCCATCTGAGCAGTACGTC.

J is TRBJ1-5 and V is TRBV7-8; D is unresolved. The CDR3 is made up of 15 amino acids. V lost 1 base to trimming and J lost 2 bases, with 9 bases between them. CDR1 is SGHVS, CDR2 FQNEAQ, per germline. The CDR3 DNA sequence: TGTGCCAGCAGCTTAGGAGGCCAGCGCAATCAGCCCCAGCATTTT. This gives the protein CASSLGGQRNQPQHF. The full variable domain, completed using reference TRBV7-8 and TRBJ1-5, is GAGVSQSPRYKVAKRGQDVALRCDPISGHVSLFWYQQALGQGPEFLTYFQNEAQLDKSGLPSDRFFAERPEGSVSTLKIQRTQQEDSAVYLCASSLGGQRNQPQHFGDGTRLSIL.